Shown below are 23 T cell receptor beta chains from a single sample sequenced in a study of spatial heterogeneity in lung cancer. Study outcomes and limitations: Mutation tallies in tumors tracked expanded intratumoral alpha and beta TCR counts.

For these receptors, no antigen is known. Indicated time point: sample taken at primary tumor resection. TCRdb itself ran the 5' RACE reads through MiXCR, one entry per CDR3 protein. The sample has thousands of distinct CDR3 sequences, less than 9% seen once; the top ten hold 15% to 20%. Specimen: lung tumor tissue, collected at surgery. All receptors come from a female donor with early-stage non-small cell lung cancer.

This clonotype was counted ten times or more. The library was prepared for alpha chains; this beta chain is a stray read, so its frequency means little. CDR3 coding DNA: TGCAGTGCTAGTCGACTAGCACGGGAGCAGTACTTC. Amino acids: CSASRLAREQYF. The V and J genes are TRBV20-1 and TRBJ2-7; 7 bases line up with TRBD2. This CDR3 comprises 12 residues. CDR1 is DFQATT and CDR2 is SNEGSKA in the germline V gene (reference sequence). The V and J ends lost 3 bases and 7 bases, in that order; junction bases with no gene match: 6.

By sample fraction, this clonotype is medium-sized. A library made for alpha chains picked up this beta chain off target, so its size means little. V gene TRBV29-1 combines with J gene TRBJ1-1, with 9 bases lining up with TRBD1. The CDR3 has 13 residues. The V segment lost 4 bases and the J segment 5 bases; nucleotides outside the gene matches: 5. Germline V lookup: CDR1 SQVTM, CDR2 ANQGSEA. DNA for the CDR3: TGCAGCGTTGCCCGGGACAGGGTTACTGAAGCTTTCTTT. Residues: CSVARDRVTEAFF.

Judged by abundance, this clonotype is medium-sized. This beta chain turned up in a library designed for alpha chains; as an off-target read, its abundance says little. This CDR3 reads CASSVWTSGFSYNEQFF. The CDR3 DNA sequence: TGTGCCAGCAGCGTCTGGACTAGCGGGTTCTCCTACAATGAGCAGTTCTTC. V and J are TRBV11-2 and TRBJ2-1; 11 nucleotides agree with TRBD2. Trimming cost V 5 bases and J 0 bases; bases outside gene matches: 6. In germline, CDR1 is SGHAT, CDR2 FQNNGV. The CDR3 is 17 residues long. Full variable domain (remainder filled in from reference TRBV11-2 and TRBJ2-1): EAGVAQSPRYKIIEKRQSVAFWCNPISGHATLYWYQQILGQGPKLLIQFQNNGVVDDSQLPKDRFSAERLKGVDSTLKIQPAKLEDSAVYLCASSVWTSGFSYNEQFFGPGTRLTVL.

Ten or more counts support this clonotype. Because this beta chain is a stray read in a library intended to capture alpha chains, its abundance should not be given much weight. V and J are TRBV28 and TRBJ1-6; no definite D call. Germline V gene data show CDR1 as MDHEN and CDR2 as SYDVKM. CDR3 size: 13 residues. V was cut by 6 bases and J by 9 bases, with 12 bases left in between. CDR3 in DNA: TGTGCCAGCAGGCCCGGGTGGTCTTCACCCCTCCACTTT. Translation gives CASRPGWSSPLHF.

This clonotype was recorded many times. This beta chain is an off-target read within a library intended for alpha chains, so its frequency means little. The chain uses TRBV6-5 and TRBJ1-1; D uncertain. The germline V gene encodes CDR1 MNHEY and CDR2 SVGAGI. CDR3 size: 12 residues. Trimming pared 5 bases from V and 9 bases from J, leaving 13 bases between. CDR3 nucleotide sequence: TGTGCCAGCAGTGATCACGTGAAGAAAGCTTTCTTT. Its translation: CASSDHVKKAFF.

As to this clonotype: Its ends do not fully match the called genes, so a read error is possible. This beta chain appears as a stray read in a library generated for alpha chains; its size is not informative. The chain joins TRBV4-2 to TRBJ1-5; D remains ambiguous. Germline V gene lookup returns CDR1 LGHNA and CDR2 YNFKEQ. This CDR3 comprises 15 residues. DNA of the CDR3: TGTGCCAGCTGCCAAGGGATGGGCAGCAATCAGCCCCAGCATTTT. Translated, it gives CASCQGMGSNQPQHF.

In its sample, this clonotype ranks as medium-sized (0.01 to 0.1%). Because the library targeted alpha chains, this beta chain is an off-target read whose size means little. The gene calls are TRBV5-6 and TRBJ2-1; unclear D gene. The germline gives CDR1 SGHDT, CDR2 YYEEEE. The length of the CDR3 is 12 residues. V was trimmed by 0 bases and J by 10 bases, leaving 8 bases between them. As DNA, the CDR3 is TGTGCCAGCAGCTTGGGGGCAGGAGAGCAGTTCTTC. Its translation: CASSLGAGEQFF.

In its sample, this clonotype ranks as medium-sized. Since it is a stray read in a library aimed at alpha chains, this beta chain has a size that is not meaningful. V usage is TRBV7-2 and J usage is TRBJ1-3; tentative D call: TRBD1 (5 bases). CDR3 length equals 15 residues. Trimming stripped 5 bases from V and 2 bases from J, with 13 bases between. The germline CDR1 and CDR2 sequences are SGHTA and FQGNSA. In DNA form, the CDR3 reads TGTGCCAGCAGCGAGGGACCCGAAGCTGGAAACACCATATATTTT. This codes for CASSEGPEAGNTIYF.

This clonotype is medium-sized in the sample. This beta chain came through as a stray read in a library set up for alpha chains, and its size says little. The V call is TRBV12-3 or TRBV12-4, the J call TRBJ1-3, with 8 bases identical to TRBD1. V lost 1 base and J lost 0; bases outside the gene matches: 5. CDR3 size: 17 residues. The CDR3 protein is CASSLDTGTGSGNTIYF. The CDR3 DNA reads TGTGCCAGCAGTTTAGATACCGGGACAGGCTCTGGAAACACCATATATTTT.

This clonotype is labeled as medium-sized. Found in a library prepared for alpha chains, this beta chain is an off-target read, and its abundance has little meaning. The chain has TRBV20-1 and TRBJ2-1; 11 bases agree with TRBD2. The germline gives CDR1 DFQATT, CDR2 SNEGSKA (reference sequence). V gave up 0 bases and J gave up 9 bases; unmatched junction bases: 7. The CDR3 extends over 15 amino acids. The CDR3 sequence: CSARDPLAGGGEQFF. CDR3 nucleotides: TGCAGTGCTAGAGATCCCCTAGCGGGAGGCGGTGAGCAGTTCTTC.

This clonotype appeared many times. A library prepared for alpha chains yielded this beta chain as an off-target read; its size is of little meaning. V usage is TRBV7-2 and J usage is TRBJ2-1; D unresolved. The germline V and J ends were trimmed by 5 bases and 3 bases, with 2 bases remaining between them. The CDR3 sequence is 11 residues long. Per germline, CDR1 SGHTA and CDR2 FQGNSA. CDR3 loop: CASSNYNEQFF. CDR3 DNA sequence: TGTGCCAGCAGCAACTACAATGAGCAGTTCTTC.

This clonotype was counted at least ten times. This beta chain represents an off-target read in a library built for alpha chains; its size is of limited meaning. The chain has TRBV24-1 and TRBJ2-1; 8 positions match TRBD1. This CDR3 region has 17 residues. From germline, CDR1 is KGHDR and CDR2 SFDVKD. V lost 3 bases to trimming and J lost 10 bases; unmatched junction nucleotides: 16. CDR3 residues: CATSDGQGVTGTKEQFF. The CDR3 DNA follows: TGTGCCACCAGTGATGGACAGGGAGTAACGGGGACAAAGGAGCAGTTCTTC.

In this sample, this clonotype turned up a few times. With the library built for alpha chains, this beta chain is off target and its frequency is not meaningful. For the CDR3, the DNA is TGCGCCAGCAGCCAAGGGGCGGGAGACACCGGGGAGCTGTTTTTT. Amino acid sequence: CASSQGAGDTGELFF. The chain employs TRBV4-3 and TRBJ2-2; 7 nucleotides match TRBD2. The trim removed 1 base at V and 3 bases at J, leaving 2 bases unmatched. Germline V gives CDR1 LGHNA, CDR2 YSLEER. The CDR3 runs to 15 residues.

This clonotype is medium-sized. Being off target in a library aimed at alpha chains, this beta chain has a size of little meaning. This chain links TRBV14 with TRBJ1-1; D is unclear. Germline values: CDR1 SGHDN, CDR2 FVKESK. V was shortened by 4 bases and J by 5 bases, with 11 bases between the two germline ends. The CDR3 has 13 amino acids. CDR3 sequence: CASSPSIITEAFF. DNA of the CDR3: TGTGCCAGCAGCCCTAGTATTATAACTGAAGCTTTCTTT.

This clonotype was observed at least ten times. Because this beta chain is a stray read in a library intended to capture alpha chains, its abundance should not be given much weight. The chain uses TRBV14 and TRBJ2-7; 8 bases match TRBD2. V gave up 4 bases and J gave up 0 bases; unmatched junction bases: 2. Germline V gene sequence: CDR1 SGHDN, CDR2 FVKESK. This CDR3 spans 14 amino acids. The DNA of the CDR3 is TGTGCCAGCAGCCGCAGCGGGAGCTCCTACGAGCAGTACTTC. Protein sequence: CASSRSGSSYEQYF.

In this sample, this clonotype is medium-sized. This beta chain was picked up by a library intended for alpha chains and is off target, so its count carries little meaning. This chain connects TRBV7-9 to TRBJ1-5, with D perhaps TRBD1 (6 bases). The CDR3 is 14 residues long. Trimming took off 5 bases at V and 1 base at J, with 9 bases between the two ends. Germline CDR1 SEHNR, CDR2 FQNEAQ (reference sequence). CDR3: CASSTGGSNQPQHF. The CDR3 DNA reads as TGTGCCAGCAGCACCGGGGGCAGCAATCAGCCCCAGCATTTT.

This clonotype is medium-sized in the sample. This beta chain came through as a stray read in a library set up for alpha chains, and its size says little. The chain carries TRBV28 and TRBJ2-1, with D possibly being TRBD2 (5 bases). The V gene lost 5 bases and the J gene lost 4 bases, with 15 bases spanning the gap. In germline, CDR1 is MDHEN, CDR2 SYDVKM. This CDR3 has 15 residues. The CDR3 loop reads CASSPPSGGYNEQFF. In nucleotides, the CDR3 is TGTGCCAGCAGTCCCCCCAGCGGCGGTTACAATGAGCAGTTCTTC.

This clonotype is categorized as medium-sized (0.01 to 0.1%). Being off target in a library aimed at alpha chains, this beta chain has a size of little meaning. The CDR3 DNA is TGCAGTGCTAGGGTTACAGGGGGGTCACATAATTCACCCCTCCACTTT. Its protein product is CSARVTGGSHNSPLHF. The rearrangement joins TRBV20-1 to TRBJ1-6; 8 bases fit TRBD1. CDR1 DFQATT and CDR2 SNEGSKA come from the germline V gene (reference sequence). CDR3 size: 16 residues. Germline trimming cut 3 bases from V and 5 bases from J; bases unmatched to any gene: 9.

This clonotype is deemed medium-sized. This beta chain is a stray read from a library made for alpha chains; its abundance is not meaningful. The CDR3 DNA reads as TGTGCCAGCAGTTTGAGTTTGAGAGCGAATCAGCCCCAGCATTTT. It translates to CASSLSLRANQPQHF. J is TRBJ1-5 and V is TRBV12-3 or TRBV12-4; D uncertain. This CDR3 comprises 15 residues. With 3 bases removed from V and 4 bases from J, the gap between germline ends came to 13 bases.

This clonotype has ten or more counts. This beta chain is a stray read from a library made for alpha chains; its abundance is not meaningful. The chain carries TRBV28 and TRBJ1-2, with D unclear. With 7 bases removed from V and 4 bases from J, the gap between germline ends came to 13 bases. Germline V gene data show CDR1 as MDHEN and CDR2 as SYDVKM. The CDR3 totals 13 residues. The CDR3 nucleotides read TGTGCCAGCACTCTCGGACCCGTCTATGGCTACACCTTC. As protein: CASTLGPVYGYTF.

The table lists this clonotype with many counts. This beta chain is a stray read from a library made for alpha chains; its abundance is not meaningful. The chain carries TRBV20-1 and TRBJ2-3, with 10 nucleotides matching TRBD2. Germline loops: CDR1 DFQATT, CDR2 SNEGSKA (reference sequence). CDR3 length equals 15 residues. V lost 5 bases to trimming and J lost 2 bases; unmatched junction nucleotides: 7. The CDR3 spells CSASKREGDTDTQYF. The CDR3 region has the DNA TGCAGTGCTTCAAAGCGGGAGGGAGACACAGATACGCAGTATTTT.

This clonotype is medium-sized (0.01 to 0.1%) in the sample. For a library built for alpha chains, this beta chain is a stray read; little rests on its size. The rearrangement uses TRBV20-1 and TRBJ2-2, with D possibly matching TRBD2 (5 bases). This CDR3 spans 14 amino acids. The germline gives CDR1 DFQATT, CDR2 SNEGSKA (reference sequence). The germline V and J ends were trimmed by 1 base and 2 bases, with 8 bases remaining between them. The CDR3 reads CSARGTSNTGELFF. The CDR3 DNA reads TGCAGTGCTAGAGGGACTTCCAACACCGGGGAGCTGTTTTTT.

Points on this clonotype: Being off target in a library aimed at alpha chains, this beta chain has a size of little meaning. The J gene is TRBJ1-1, the V gene TRBV10-3, with no clear D. Trimming pared 2 bases from V and 0 bases from J, leaving 10 bases between. CDR1 ENHRY and CDR2 SYGVKD come from the germline V gene. This CDR3 region has 15 residues. The DNA of the CDR3 is TGTGCCATCAGTGAGGCTGGAACGATGAACACTGAAGCTTTCTTT. This encodes CAISEAGTMNTEAFF.